A selection of T cell receptor beta chains follows, all from one sample in a study of identical twins. Each CDR3 protein is one row after TCRdb ran MiXCR on the 5' RACE reads. This table has some 590,000 distinct CDR3 sequences, more than 9% appearing once. This sample also appeared in a second study, on yellow fever vaccine responses in identical twins.

Sequenced input: PBMCs. Receptor source: a woman aged 18-29 years in good health. The CDR3 runs from the conserved cysteine through the conserved F or W. Fields, in order: V gene, clone size, D gene, J gene, CDR3 protein, CDR3 DNA. D genes are given only for firm matches. For some rows the clone size is stated as once, few or many, or as a class when expanded; others skip it.

V: TRBV3-1; size: -; D: -; J: TRBJ2-5; CDR3: CASSPRAGLPGETQYF; DNA: TGTGCCAGCAGCCCCCGCGCCGGCCTACCAGGCGAGACCCAGTACTTC
V: TRBV7-2; size: -; D: TRBD1; J: TRBJ2-3; CDR3: CASSLGDRVVGTQYF; DNA: TGTGCCAGCAGCTTAGGGGACAGGGTAGTGGGTACGCAGTATTTT
V: TRBV7-6; size: -; D: TRBD2; J: TRBJ2-7; CDR3: CASSSRTSGGPSSYEQYF; DNA: TGTGCCAGCAGCTCCCGGACTAGCGGGGGGCCAAGCTCCTACGAGCAGTACTTC
V: TRBV6-5; size: -; D: -; J: TRBJ2-1; CDR3: CASSSGATTYLRGNEQFF; DNA: TGTGCCAGCAGTTCGGGCGCTACTACGTATCTGCGGGGTAATGAGCAGTTCTTC
V: TRBV7-3; size: few; D: TRBD1; J: TRBJ2-2; CDR3: CASSLTDRVAGELFF; DNA: TGTGCCAGCAGCTTAACAGACAGGGTCGCCGGGGAGCTGTTTTTT
V: TRBV3-1; size: few; D: -; J: TRBJ2-1; CDR3: CASSPVKLDLSYNEQFF; DNA: TGTGCCAGCAGCCCGGTTAAGCTTGATCTCTCCTACAATGAGCAGTTCTTC
V: TRBV19; size: -; D: TRBD1; J: TRBJ1-5; CDR3: CASSIHGQGAVQPQHF; DNA: TGTGCCAGTAGTATTCACGGGCAGGGGGCTGTTCAGCCCCAGCATTTT
V: TRBV2; size: few; D: TRBD2; J: TRBJ2-5; CDR3: CASKAGTGETQYF; DNA: TGTGCCAGCAAAGCGGGAACCGGCGAGACCCAGTACTTC
V: TRBV4-1; size: many; D: TRBD1; J: TRBJ1-6; CDR3: CASSQELEQGVESPLHF; DNA: TGCGCCAGCAGCCAAGAGTTGGAGCAGGGGGTAGAATCACCCCTCCACTTT
V: TRBV3-1; size: many; D: TRBD2; J: TRBJ2-5; CDR3: CASSLPGLEETQYF; DNA: TGTGCCAGCAGCCTCCCGGGACTAGAAGAGACCCAGTACTTC
V: TRBV2; size: -; D: TRBD2; J: TRBJ2-3; CDR3: CASKITGGVTDTQYF; DNA: TGTGCCAGCAAAATTACGGGGGGGGTGACAGATACGCAGTATTTT
V: TRBV7-9; size: many; D: TRBD1; J: TRBJ1-6; CDR3: CASSPGQGFNSPLHF; DNA: TGTGCCAGCAGCCCTGGACAGGGGTTTAATTCACCCCTCCACTTT
V: TRBV28; size: many; D: TRBD1; J: TRBJ1-5; CDR3: CASSFRAGGHWGQPQHF; DNA: TGTGCCAGCAGTTTCCGGGCAGGGGGCCATTGGGGCCAGCCCCAGCATTTT
V: TRBV28; size: few; D: TRBD2; J: TRBJ2-5; CDR3: CASSRQGKLSGRYGETQYF; DNA: TGTGCCAGCAGCCGACAGGGCAAGCTTAGCGGGAGGTACGGAGAGACCCAGTACTTC
V: TRBV15; size: few; D: -; J: TRBJ2-1; CDR3: CATSRNGLSYNEQFF; DNA: TGTGCCACCAGCAGAAACGGCCTCTCCTACAATGAGCAGTTCTTC
V: TRBV20-1; size: -; D: TRBD2; J: TRBJ2-1; CDR3: CSARDSLAGWYEQFF; DNA: TGCAGTGCTAGAGATAGCCTAGCGGGATGGTATGAGCAGTTCTTC
V: TRBV11-1; size: few; D: TRBD1; J: TRBJ2-7; CDR3: CASSLPRDRGPHEQYF; DNA: TGTGCCAGCAGCTTACCTAGGGACAGGGGGCCCCACGAGCAGTACTTC
V: TRBV20-1; size: few; D: TRBD2; J: TRBJ2-5; CDR3: CSARHLAGGRETQYF; DNA: TGCAGTGCTAGACACCTAGCGGGGGGGCGTGAGACCCAGTACTTC
V: TRBV12-3/TRBV12-4; size: -; D: TRBD1; J: TRBJ1-1; CDR3: CASSPDRKNTEAFF; DNA: TGTGCCAGCAGCCCGGACAGGAAGAACACTGAAGCTTTCTTT
V: TRBV5-1; size: many; D: -; J: TRBJ1-1; CDR3: CASSLVGPGEAFF; DNA: TGCGCCAGCAGCTTGGTAGGGCCTGGGGAAGCTTTCTTT
V: TRBV5-1; size: many; D: -; J: TRBJ2-1; CDR3: CASRPTSNNEQFF; DNA: TGCGCCAGCAGACCCACTAGTAACAATGAGCAGTTCTTC
V: TRBV28; size: many; D: TRBD1; J: TRBJ1-2; CDR3: CASSAPRDRVGYTF; DNA: TGTGCCAGCAGTGCCCCCCGGGACAGGGTGGGCTACACCTTC
V: TRBV5-1; size: many; D: TRBD1; J: TRBJ2-3; CDR3: CASSVGQATDTQYF; DNA: TGCGCCAGCAGCGTGGGACAGGCCACAGATACGCAGTATTTT
V: TRBV4-2; size: many; D: -; J: TRBJ1-1; CDR3: CASSQVMQGNTEAFF; DNA: TGTGCCAGCAGCCAAGTTATGCAGGGGAACACTGAAGCTTTCTTT
V: TRBV6-5; size: few; D: -; J: TRBJ1-2; CDR3: CASSYSFMEGQANYGYTF; DNA: TGTGCCAGCAGTTACTCTTTCATGGAGGGCCAAGCTAACTATGGCTACACCTTC
V: TRBV4-1; size: few; D: -; J: TRBJ2-7; CDR3: CASSLFYGNQYEQYF; DNA: TGCGCCAGCAGCCTTTTCTATGGAAATCAGTACGAGCAGTACTTC
V: TRBV20-1; size: -; D: TRBD1; J: TRBJ2-3; CDR3: CSARDRGRGATDTQYF; DNA: TGCAGTGCCAGGGACAGGGGGCGGGGGGCCACAGATACGCAGTATTTT